The table lists the clone carrying this T cell receptor beta chain with a count of one. Recruited during active infection, patients (from Seattle) were subsequently followed longitudinally. Authors' data handling: Quantification of nucleated cells was approximated via reference gene primer amplification. Data came from immunoSEQ multiplex PCR; TCRdb stores just in-frame clones and leaves some out. That table is the source of V, J and clone size, and D and trimming were worked out from the DNA. The sample holds fewer than 80,000 clones, roughly four fifths seen once. The sample is drawn from a study of blood T cell repertoires in COVID-19. About the study: Acute and convalescent COVID-19 samples came from the United States, Italy and Spain. The cDNA or gDNA used as material had been derived from T cells, B-cell-depleted T cells, or PBMCs.

CDR3 size: 13 residues. Germline CDR1 is SGHRS and CDR2 is YFSETQ. The V gene lost 4 bases and the J gene lost 5 bases, with 12 bases spanning the gap. The chain combines TRBV5-1 with TRBJ1-2; D is unclear. This receptor was obtained from a man aged 45-65 years with COVID-19, enrolled during active disease. Sequenced: peripheral blood. Written as DNA, the CDR3 is TGCGCCAGCAGCACACCTTACAGTTATGGCTACACCTTC. Protein: CASSTPYSYGYTF.